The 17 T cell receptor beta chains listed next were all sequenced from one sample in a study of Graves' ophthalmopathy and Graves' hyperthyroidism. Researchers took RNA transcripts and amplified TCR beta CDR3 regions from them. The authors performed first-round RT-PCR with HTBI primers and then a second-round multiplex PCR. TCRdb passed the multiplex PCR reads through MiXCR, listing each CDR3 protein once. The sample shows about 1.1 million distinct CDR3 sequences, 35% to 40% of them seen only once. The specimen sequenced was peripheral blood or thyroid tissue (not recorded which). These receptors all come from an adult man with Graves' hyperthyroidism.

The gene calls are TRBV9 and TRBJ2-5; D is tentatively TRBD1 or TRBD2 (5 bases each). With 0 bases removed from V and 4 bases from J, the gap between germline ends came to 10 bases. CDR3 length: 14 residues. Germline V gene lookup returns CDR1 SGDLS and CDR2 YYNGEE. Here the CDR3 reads CASSVGSGAETQYF. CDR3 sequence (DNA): TGTGCCAGCAGCGTAGGATCCGGGGCAGAGACCCAGTACTTC.

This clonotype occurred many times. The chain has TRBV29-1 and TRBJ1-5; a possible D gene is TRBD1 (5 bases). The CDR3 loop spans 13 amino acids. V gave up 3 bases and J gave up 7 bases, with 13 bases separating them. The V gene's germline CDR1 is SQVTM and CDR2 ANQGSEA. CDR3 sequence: CSVEAGLGQPQHF. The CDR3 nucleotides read TGCAGCGTTGAGGCAGGGCTGGGACAGCCCCAGCATTTT.

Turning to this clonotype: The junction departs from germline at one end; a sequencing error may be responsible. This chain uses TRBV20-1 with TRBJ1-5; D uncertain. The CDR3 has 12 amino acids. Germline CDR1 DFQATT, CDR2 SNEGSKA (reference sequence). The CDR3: CSARDIDQTQHF. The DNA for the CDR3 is TGCAGTGCTAGAGATATTGATCAGACCCAGCATTTT.

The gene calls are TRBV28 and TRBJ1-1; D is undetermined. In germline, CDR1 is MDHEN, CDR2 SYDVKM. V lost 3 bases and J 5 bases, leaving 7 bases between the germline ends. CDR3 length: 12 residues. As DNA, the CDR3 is TGTGCCAGCAGTTTCATCCGAACTGAAGCTTTCTTT. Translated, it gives CASSFIRTEAFF.

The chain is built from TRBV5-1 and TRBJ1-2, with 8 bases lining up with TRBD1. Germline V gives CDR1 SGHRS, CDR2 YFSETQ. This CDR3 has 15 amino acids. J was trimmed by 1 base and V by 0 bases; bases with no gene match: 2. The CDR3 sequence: CASSLDRGDNYGYTF. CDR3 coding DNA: TGCGCCAGCAGCTTGGACAGGGGGGATAACTATGGCTACACCTTC.

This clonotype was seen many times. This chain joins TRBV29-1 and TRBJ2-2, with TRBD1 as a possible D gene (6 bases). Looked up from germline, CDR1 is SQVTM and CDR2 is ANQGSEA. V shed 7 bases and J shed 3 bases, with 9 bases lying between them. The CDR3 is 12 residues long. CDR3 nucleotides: TGCAGCGGATCAGGGGACACCGGGGAGCTGTTTTTT. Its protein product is CSGSGDTGELFF.

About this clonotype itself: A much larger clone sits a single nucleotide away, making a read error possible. The DNA of the CDR3 is TGCAGTGCTAGTAAACAGGGGAGGTTGAATCAGCCCCAGCATTTT. Protein: CSASKQGRLNQPQHF. The V and J genes are TRBV20-1 and TRBJ1-5; 7 bases align to TRBD1. The V and J ends lost 3 bases and 4 bases, in that order; junction bases with no gene match: 9. This CDR3 spans 15 amino acids. Per germline, CDR1 DFQATT and CDR2 SNEGSKA (reference sequence).

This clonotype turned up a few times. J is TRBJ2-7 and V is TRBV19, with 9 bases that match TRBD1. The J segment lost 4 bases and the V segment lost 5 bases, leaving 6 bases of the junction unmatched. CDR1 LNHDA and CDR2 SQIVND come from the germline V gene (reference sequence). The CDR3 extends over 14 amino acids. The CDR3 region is CASSATGQGYEQYF. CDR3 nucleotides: TGTGCCAGTAGTGCAACGGGACAGGGTTACGAGCAGTACTTC.

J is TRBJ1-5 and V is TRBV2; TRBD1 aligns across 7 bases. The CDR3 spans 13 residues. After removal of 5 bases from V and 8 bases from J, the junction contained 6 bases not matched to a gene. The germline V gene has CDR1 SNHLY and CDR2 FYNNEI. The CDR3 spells CASSYRGTEPQHF. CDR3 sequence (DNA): TGTGCCAGCAGTTACAGGGGAACGGAGCCCCAGCATTTT.

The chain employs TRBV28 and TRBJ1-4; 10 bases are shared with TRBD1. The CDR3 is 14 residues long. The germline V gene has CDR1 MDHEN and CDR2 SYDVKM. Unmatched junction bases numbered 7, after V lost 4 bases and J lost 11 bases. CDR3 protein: CASSSTGGMRKLFF. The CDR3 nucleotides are TGTGCCAGCAGTTCGACAGGGGGCATGAGGAAACTGTTTTTT.

The CDR3 loop is CASSEPDRPPGWNTEAFF. The CDR3 DNA reads as TGCGCCAGCAGTGAGCCGGACAGGCCGCCTGGCTGGAACACTGAAGCTTTCTTT. The gene calls are TRBV10-2 and TRBJ1-1; TRBD1 matches 7 bases. V was clipped by 2 bases and J by 1 base; unmatched bases: 13. Germline V lookup: CDR1 WSHSY, CDR2 SAAADI. CDR3 length equals 18 residues.

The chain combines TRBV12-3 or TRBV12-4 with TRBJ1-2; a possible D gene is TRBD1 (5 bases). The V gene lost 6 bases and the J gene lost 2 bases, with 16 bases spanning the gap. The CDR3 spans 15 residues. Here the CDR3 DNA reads TGTGCCAGCAGACCAGACAGACTTAAGAACTATGGCTACACCTTC. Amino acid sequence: CASRPDRLKNYGYTF.

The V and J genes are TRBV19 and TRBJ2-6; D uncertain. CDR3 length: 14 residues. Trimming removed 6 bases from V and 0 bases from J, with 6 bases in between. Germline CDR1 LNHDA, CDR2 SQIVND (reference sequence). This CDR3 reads CASSKFSGANVLTF. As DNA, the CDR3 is TGTGCCAGTAGCAAATTCTCTGGGGCCAACGTCCTGACTTTC.

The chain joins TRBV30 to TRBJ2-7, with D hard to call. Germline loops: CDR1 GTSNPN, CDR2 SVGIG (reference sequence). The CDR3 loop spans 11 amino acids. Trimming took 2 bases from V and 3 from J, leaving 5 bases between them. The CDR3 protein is CAWSPGYEQYF. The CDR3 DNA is TGTGCCTGGAGTCCAGGCTACGAGCAGTACTTC.

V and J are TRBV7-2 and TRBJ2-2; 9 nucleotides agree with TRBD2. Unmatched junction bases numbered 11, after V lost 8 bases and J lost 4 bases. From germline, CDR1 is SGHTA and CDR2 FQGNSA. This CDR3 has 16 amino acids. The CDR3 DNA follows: TGTGCCAGCTTAAAGTTAGCTAGCGGGACCACCGGGGAGCTGTTTTTT. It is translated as CASLKLASGTTGELFF.

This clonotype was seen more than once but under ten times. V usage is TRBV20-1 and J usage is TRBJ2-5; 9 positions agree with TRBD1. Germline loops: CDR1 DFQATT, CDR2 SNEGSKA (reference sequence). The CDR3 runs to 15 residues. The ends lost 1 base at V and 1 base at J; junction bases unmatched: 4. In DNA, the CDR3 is TGCAGTGCTAGAGCCCGGACAGGGGTCCAAGAGACCCAGTACTTC. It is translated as CSARARTGVQETQYF.

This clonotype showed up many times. In nucleotides, the CDR3 is TGTGCCATCAGTGAGTCACAGATCGCTGACACTGAAGCTTTCTTT. Translation: CAISESQIADTEAFF. V and J are TRBV10-3 and TRBJ1-1; no definite D call. Trimming removed 0 bases from V and 3 bases from J, with 11 bases in between. Germline values: CDR1 ENHRY, CDR2 SYGVKD. The CDR3 has 15 amino acids.